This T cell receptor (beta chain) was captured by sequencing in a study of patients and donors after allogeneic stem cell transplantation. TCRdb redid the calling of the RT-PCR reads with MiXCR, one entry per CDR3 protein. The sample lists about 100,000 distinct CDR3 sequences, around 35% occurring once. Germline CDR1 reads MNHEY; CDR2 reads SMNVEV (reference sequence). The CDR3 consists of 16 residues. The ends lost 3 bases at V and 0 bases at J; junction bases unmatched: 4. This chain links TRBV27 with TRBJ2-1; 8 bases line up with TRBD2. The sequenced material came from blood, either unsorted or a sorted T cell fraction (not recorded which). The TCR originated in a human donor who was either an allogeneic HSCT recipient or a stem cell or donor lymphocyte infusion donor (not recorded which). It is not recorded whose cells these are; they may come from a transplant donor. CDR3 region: CASSLVAGYSYNEQFF. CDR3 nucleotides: TGTGCCAGCAGTTTGGTAGCGGGGTACTCCTACAATGAGCAGTTCTTC.